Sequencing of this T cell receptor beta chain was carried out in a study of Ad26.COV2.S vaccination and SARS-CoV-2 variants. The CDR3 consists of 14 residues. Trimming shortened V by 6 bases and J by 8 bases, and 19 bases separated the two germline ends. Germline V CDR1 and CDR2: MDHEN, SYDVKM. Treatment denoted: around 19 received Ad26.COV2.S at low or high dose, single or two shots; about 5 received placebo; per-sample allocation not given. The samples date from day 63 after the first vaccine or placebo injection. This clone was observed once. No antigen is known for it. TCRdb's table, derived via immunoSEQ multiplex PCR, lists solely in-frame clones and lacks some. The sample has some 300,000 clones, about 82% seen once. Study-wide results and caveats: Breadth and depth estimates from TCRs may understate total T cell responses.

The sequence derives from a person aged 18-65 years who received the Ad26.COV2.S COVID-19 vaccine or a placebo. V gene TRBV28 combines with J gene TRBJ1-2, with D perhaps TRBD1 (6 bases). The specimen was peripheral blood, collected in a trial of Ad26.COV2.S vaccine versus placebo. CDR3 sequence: CASRVAGAVRGYTF. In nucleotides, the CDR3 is TGTGCCAGCAGAGTTGCGGGGGCGGTTCGGGGCTACACCTTC.